This section outlines one TCR beta chain sequence together with its context. The sample belongs to a study of shared clonotypes between healthy human individuals. Naive CD45RA+ and memory CD45RA-negative subsets were split from CD4+ cells. The CDR3 spans 14 residues. Germline V lookup: CDR1 MDHEN, CDR2 SYDVKM. V lost 2 bases, J lost 6 bases, and 14 bases lay in between. Sequenced by immunoSEQ multiplex PCR; TCRdb stores in-frame clones only, minus some. Of roughly 650,000 clones in the sample, approximately 97% were seen once. This receptor was taken from a woman between 25 and 40 years old in good health. V gene TRBV28 combines with J gene TRBJ2-7, with D perhaps matching TRBD2 (5 bases). The sequenced sample was naive CD4+ T cells sorted from blood. The subset is: CD45RA+ positively selected. CDR3 nucleotides: TGTGCCAGCAGTTTAGGTGCAGGCGGGCTCGAGCAGTACTTC. Translation gives CASSLGAGGLEQYF.